The 14 T cell receptor beta chains presented below share a single source sample, sequenced in a study of regulatory T cells in long-lasting Graves disease. HTBI primers from iRepertoire and Arm-PCR of CDR3 regions yielded the TCR beta libraries. TCRdb fed the multiplex PCR reads into MiXCR, producing one record per CDR3 protein. The table includes under 450,000 distinct CDR3 sequences, 10% to 15% detected once. As for time point: newly diagnosed GD, antithyroid drugs for less than 3 months. The TCR library used RNA extracted from PBMCs. Another study also made use of these data, one on T cells in Graves' hyperthyroidism and ophthalmopathy.

Sequencing was performed on peripheral blood mononuclear cells (PBMCs), taken at new diagnosis, from a patient treated with antithyroid drugs. The receptors derive from a woman aged 18-29 years with Graves disease.

This clonotype was observed at least ten times. This chain links TRBV4-1 with TRBJ1-1, with D possibly matching TRBD1 (5 bases). Trimming removed 0 bases from V and 7 bases from J, with 9 bases in between. The CDR3 is made up of 13 amino acids. Germline CDR1 reads MGHRA; CDR2 reads YSYEKL. The CDR3 spells CASSQEGRDEAFF. DNA of the CDR3: TGCGCCAGCAGCCAAGAGGGGCGGGATGAAGCTTTCTTT.

This clonotype was counted many times. The chain combines TRBV7-2 with TRBJ2-1; 7 positions match TRBD1. Germline CDR1 SGHTA, CDR2 FQGNSA. The CDR3 covers 15 residues. V lost 3 bases to trimming and J lost 3 bases; unmatched junction nucleotides: 5. The CDR3 region is CASSFSGTDYNEQFF. CDR3 DNA sequence: TGTGCCAGCAGCTTCTCGGGGACAGACTACAATGAGCAGTTCTTC. The full variable domain, in which reference TRBV7-2 and TRBJ2-1 provide the parts outside the CDR3, is GAGVSQSPSNKVTEKGKDVELRCDPISGHTALYWYRQSLGQGLEFLIYFQGNSAPDKSGLPSDRFSAERTGGSVSTLTIQRTQQEDSAVYLCASSFSGTDYNEQFFGPGTRLTVL.

This clonotype was picked up a small number of times. Here the CDR3 DNA reads TGTGCCAGCAGGGCTAGCGAAGGGGGCACCGGGGAGCTGTTTTTT. Translating it yields CASRASEGGTGELFF. V gene TRBV6-1 combines with J gene TRBJ2-2, with D perhaps given as TRBD1 or TRBD2 (6 bases each). From germline, CDR1 is MNHNS and CDR2 SASEGT. CDR3 length: 15 residues. V shed 6 bases and J shed 4 bases, with 15 bases lying between them.

V and J are TRBV5-1 and TRBJ1-5; a weak D match, TRBD1 (5 bases). V was cut by 3 bases and J by 3 bases, with 13 bases left in between. Germline assignment: CDR1 SGHRS and CDR2 YFSETQ. The CDR3 contains 15 residues. For the CDR3, the DNA is TGCGCCAGCAGCTCTGCCCCAGGGAACAATCAGCCCCAGCATTTT. It is translated as CASSSAPGNNQPQHF.

The genes are TRBV20-1 and TRBJ2-4, with TRBD2 as a possible D gene (6 bases). Trimming shortened V by 5 bases and J by 7 bases, and 18 bases separated the two germline ends. This CDR3 is built from 14 residues. CDR1 is DFQATT and CDR2 is SNEGSKA in the germline V gene (reference sequence). CDR3 coding DNA: TGCAGTGCTCCGCGGGACTTCCCTGGCAACATTCAGTACTTC. This gives the protein CSAPRDFPGNIQYF.

The chain employs TRBV12-3 or TRBV12-4 and TRBJ2-2; weak D call: TRBD1 (5 bases). The germline V and J ends were trimmed by 6 bases and 1 base, with 15 bases remaining between them. The CDR3 contains 16 residues. CDR3 region: CASRGPGSKNTGELFF. The CDR3 DNA follows: TGTGCCAGCAGGGGGCCCGGATCGAAGAACACCGGGGAGCTGTTTTTT.

The chain carries TRBV15 and TRBJ2-7; D possibly corresponds to TRBD1 (7 bases). The CDR3 has 18 residues. The V end lost 4 bases, the J end lost 0 bases, and 22 bases lay between the germline ends. The germline V gene encodes CDR1 LNHNV and CDR2 YYDKDF (reference sequence). The CDR3: CATSKDREVILGSYEQYF. The CDR3 nucleotides read TGTGCCACCAGCAAAGACAGGGAGGTTATATTGGGCTCCTACGAGCAGTACTTC.

There are many counts of this clonotype. J is TRBJ2-5 and V is TRBV11-2; D possibly uses TRBD1 or TRBD2 (7 bases each). Germline V CDR1 and CDR2: SGHAT, FQNNGV. Trimming removed 4 bases from V and 0 bases from J, with 15 bases in between. The CDR3 sequence is 16 residues long. The CDR3 nucleotides are TGTGCCAGCAGCTACAGCAGGGGGAGGGACCAAGAGACCCAGTACTTC. Its protein product is CASSYSRGRDQETQYF.

There are many counts of this clonotype. This chain links TRBV30 with TRBJ2-5; the D is unclear. The germline CDR1 and CDR2 sequences are GTSNPN and SVGIG (reference sequence). The CDR3 has 11 amino acids. V was pared by 8 bases and J by 9 bases, with 16 bases between. CDR3 region: CAGSSLWAQYF. The CDR3 bases are TGTGCCGGTAGTTCGTTGTGGGCCCAGTACTTC.

This clonotype has at least ten counts. The chain combines TRBV6-1 with TRBJ2-2; D gene ambiguous. The germline CDR1 and CDR2 sequences are MNHNS and SASEGT. V was trimmed by 6 bases and J by 5 bases, leaving 13 bases between them. The CDR3 is 14 residues long. In nucleotides, the CDR3 is TGTGCCAGCAGCTATGTGACGGCGACCGGGGAGCTGTTTTTT. It encodes CASSYVTATGELFF.

This clonotype showed up many times. The rearrangement links TRBV11-2 to TRBJ1-4; maybe TRBD1 (5 bases). V was cut by 1 base and J by 2 bases, with 5 bases left in between. CDR1 is SGHAT, CDR2 FQNNGV, per germline. The length of the CDR3 is 14 residues. The CDR3 bases are TGTGCCAGCAGCTTAGGGGGGACTAATGAAAAACTGTTTTTT. Translated: CASSLGGTNEKLFF.

Points on this clonotype: The junction differs from germline at one of its ends, possibly a read error. The chain recombines TRBV6-1 with TRBJ1-2; D may be TRBD1 (6 bases). This CDR3 is 13 amino acids long. The germline V gene has CDR1 MNHNS and CDR2 SASEGT. The chain's CDR3 is CASSEEASGGCTF. The CDR3 DNA is TGTGCCAGCAGTGAAGAGGCCAGCGGGGGCTGCACCTTC.

This clonotype was detected a few times. V gene TRBV19 combines with J gene TRBJ1-6; D is unresolved. Trimming left V 3 bases short and J 11 bases short, with 20 bases between. The CDR3 has 16 residues. CDR1 is LNHDA, CDR2 SQIVND, per germline (reference sequence). CDR3 region: CASSIRTFNPSPPLHF. In nucleotides, the CDR3 is TGTGCCAGTAGTATCCGGACCTTCAACCCAAGTCCACCCCTCCACTTT.

This clonotype was seen many times. The rearrangement uses TRBV2 and TRBJ1-2, with 9 bases fitting TRBD1. Germline values: CDR1 SNHLY, CDR2 FYNNEI. The CDR3 is 14 amino acids. After removal of 6 bases from V and 8 bases from J, the junction contained 10 bases not matched to a gene. As DNA, the CDR3 is TGTGCCAGCAGGGGACAGGGCCGGGTCGGAGGCTACACCTTC. Encoded protein: CASRGQGRVGGYTF.